Listed below are T cell receptor beta chains from one sample, sequenced in a study of Graves' ophthalmopathy and Graves' hyperthyroidism. Each CDR3 protein gets one entry after TCRdb re-called the multiplex PCR reads with MiXCR. The sample records about 48,000 distinct CDR3 sequences, around half being singletons. Sequenced: peripheral blood. These receptors were collected from an adult man with Graves' ophthalmopathy. The CDR3 runs from the conserved cysteine through the conserved F or W. D genes are given only for firm matches. Clone size is shown for a subset of rows, as once, few, many or a class of expanded clone.

>-|TRBJ2-1|TRBV10-2|-
CATTDAYNEQFF
TGCGCCACTACGGATGCCTACAATGAGCAGTTCTTC
>TRBD1|TRBJ2-1|TRBV7-9|-
CASSAVRGQNEQFF
TGTGCCAGCAGCGCAGTCAGGGGGCAAAATGAGCAGTTCTTC
>TRBD2|TRBJ2-1|TRBV7-2|-
CASSLLAGGSNEQFF
TGTGCCAGCAGCTTACTAGCGGGAGGGAGTAATGAGCAGTTCTTC
>TRBD1|TRBJ1-1|TRBV5-1|-
CASTPIQGAGEAFF
TGCGCCAGCACCCCCATACAGGGGGCTGGTGAAGCTTTCTTT
>TRBD1|TRBJ1-1|TRBV6-1|many
CASTRDSLMNTEAFF
TGTGCCAGCACTAGGGACAGCCTAATGAACACTGAAGCTTTCTTT
>-|TRBJ2-7|TRBV7-4|many
CASSLADRRESYEQYF
TGTGCCAGCAGCTTAGCCGACAGAAGGGAATCCTACGAGCAGTACTTC
>-|TRBJ1-1|TRBV20-1|-
CSAGSRGSTEAFF
TGCAGTGCTGGTTCAAGGGGGAGCACTGAAGCTTTCTTT
>-|TRBJ1-1|TRBV19|-
CASSIGAGFTGVTEAFF
TGTGCCAGTAGTATCGGCGCGGGATTCACCGGGGTCACTGAAGCTTTCTTT
>-|TRBJ2-7|TRBV7-3|-
CASSYSGEQYF
TGTGCCAGCAGCTATAGCGGCGAGCAGTACTTC
>-|TRBJ2-2|TRBV2|-
CASGRGDTGELFF
TGTGCCAGCGGGAGAGGCGACACCGGGGAGCTGTTTTTT
>-|TRBJ1-5|TRBV20-1|-
CSASAPNQPQHF
TGCAGTGCTAGTGCCCCAAATCAGCCCCAGCATTTT
>TRBD1|TRBJ1-2|TRBV7-9|-
CASSLALTGGNYGYTF
TGTGCCAGCAGCTTAGCCTTGACAGGGGGAAACTATGGCTACACCTTC
>TRBD1|TRBJ1-6|TRBV20-1|-
CSASDRVESPLHF
TGCAGTGCTTCGGACAGGGTAGAATCACCCCTCCACTTT
>-|TRBJ2-1|TRBV6-4|-
CASNGLASHNEQFF
TGTGCCAGCAACGGACTGGCTTCACACAATGAGCAGTTCTTC
>-|TRBJ1-1|TRBV9|medium-sized
CASSGSNTEAFF
TGTGCCAGTAGCGGTAGCAACACTGAAGCTTTCTTT
>-|TRBJ2-1|TRBV24-1|-
CATSEPKRSSYNEQFF
TGTGCCACCAGTGAGCCGAAGCGGAGCTCCTACAATGAGCAGTTCTTC